The entry below describes one T cell receptor (beta chain). Its cognate antigen has yet to be identified. Base qualities are missing; no much larger clone stands one base away. The library was generated by the immunoSEQ multiplex PCR assay. A mixture of 60 forward primers for TCR Vbeta segments and 13 reverse primers for TCR Jbeta segments was used in the multiplex PCR. The CDR3 region of rearranged TCR beta genes was amplified from genomic DNA by a multiplex PCR assay. Amplified TCR beta libraries were sequenced as 87-base-pair reads on the Illumina HiSeq System. Per the authors' processing: Across the 600 to 700 repertoires, a later analysis counted tens of millions of unique TCR beta chains, approximately 10 million of which were shared by at least two donors. A nearest-neighbor algorithm error-corrected the raw reads and collapsed the reads into unique sequences, merging closely related sequences to remove PCR and sequencing errors. CDR3 sequences were aligned to IMGT reference sequences to assign V, D and J gene segments. Each retained sequence needed at least a six-nucleotide match to both a V gene segment and a J gene segment. Rearrangements were classified as productive when the CDR3 lacked stop codons and remained in frame with V and J, and all other rearrangements were classified as non-productive. Following IMGT convention, CDR3 was defined as the stretch from the second conserved V-encoded cysteine up to the conserved J-encoded phenylalanine. The earlier analysis of about 610 of the donors excluded any sequence lacking an unambiguous match to a single V gene segment. In an earlier analysis of about 590 of the donors, a V segment was called functional when productive rearrangements were above 56.7%, and segregating when the standard deviation between donors exceeded 5%. A statistical classification framework was developed to diagnose cytomegalovirus status using the catalog of TCR beta chain sequences. V and J gene assignment, in a later analysis, came from comparing TCR nucleotide sequences with IMGT/GENE-DB human TR gene sequences. Using the TCRdist pipeline, a later analysis assigned CDR3 sequences along with most-parsimonious VDJ recombination scenarios. In a later analysis, each TCR beta chain was defined by its CDR3 amino acid sequence together with its V-gene family, and reads without a unique V-gene family were excluded. In a later analysis, fewer than 650 highly shared, low-generation-probability nucleotide sequences were removed to address suspected cross-contamination and a sequencing artifact. For each public chain, a later analysis derived a clonal expansion index from normalized ranks of inferred template counts within each repertoire. A later analysis computed generation probabilities with a VDJ recombination model fitted to out-of-frame rearrangements, and checked the results against IGoR. In a later analysis, TCR-TCR, TCR-HLA and TCR-CMV co-occurrence was scored with hypergeometric tests, and a repertoire-size bias correction was applied to TCR pairs. In a later analysis, false discovery rates were estimated by permuting HLA or CMV assignments 20 times. In a later analysis, co-occurring TCRs were grouped using DBSCAN, and TCRdist sequence similarity was added for clustering within HLA-allele-positive subsets. Repertoires with fewer than 30,000 or more than 120,000 public chains, plus five repertoires with anomalous nucleotide sharing, were excluded from co-occurrence clustering. TCRdb provides this immuneACCESS table in a form limited to in-frame rearrangements. Some clones are lacking; in checked studies, under half of them reflect an unresolved V gene, and why the rest are absent is not known. For V, J and clone size, that table is used; D and trimming come from the DNA. The sample table holds tens of thousands of clones, of which 60% to 70% were seen once. The ten largest clones capture about 5.9% of the sample.

The data were obtained in a study of cytomegalovirus exposure and HLA in healthy donors (dated by TCRdb to between 2016 and 2019). In the study overall: An earlier analysis of some 550 of the donors reported more than 250 Gb of sequence data and around 120 million unique TCR beta sequences from 150 million to 200 million T cells. Typing coverage differed by locus: A, B, C, DRB1 and DQB1 were typed in about 620-630 donors, DQA1 in about 510, DPA1 in over 600, and DPB1 in just under 480. On average, roughly 240,000 unique TCR beta nucleotide sequences were sequenced per donor among 398 genotyped donors of the cohort, with around 19% of those sequences being non-productive. The genetic ancestry cluster associated with self-reported Caucasian donors included about 81% of the 398 genotyped donors. A later analysis re-analyzed previously published TCR beta repertoires from roughly 600 donors and added high-resolution HLA genotyping to study TCR occurrence patterns. The study aimed to test whether signatures of past pathogen exposure could be identified by cataloging public T cell receptors. In a later genetic analysis, genome-wide SNP genotypes for about three fifths of the roughly 670 donors were used, and that subset was treated as a discovery cohort. Because of strong linkage in the cohort, a handful of DR-DQ haplotypes were treated as single units for association and clustering. Using immunosequencing, the study profiled T cell repertoires from 666 subjects and related those repertoires to cytomegalovirus serostatus. Class I and class II HLA loci were covered by the typing at four-digit resolution. All discovery cohort repertoires had been generated on a single sequencing platform. To predict cytomegalovirus infection status, the study combined high-throughput TCR immunosequencing, statistical association of individual TCRs with disease status, and machine learning. An early release that covered fewer than 750 HLA-typed donors contained about 290 gigabases of sequencing data and tens of millions of unique TCR sequences. To decide whether each TCR beta V gene segment behaved as functional or pseudogenic, an earlier analysis of some 600 of the donors relied on high-throughput TCR beta sequencing. Donor age, sex, ethnicity and CMV serostatus were collected together with the repertoire data. In addition to the first cohort of 500 to 850 subjects, a separate validation cohort of some 120 different subjects was used. Rather than using new phenotypic data, the later analysis identified candidate immune exposures from TCR beta sequences and from how often those sequences occurred across donors. The study at large found these results: Assigning TCR associations to individual alleles was difficult when HLA alleles, especially DR and DQ, strongly co-occurred. A few of the identified cytomegalovirus-associated TCR beta chains were confirmed in vitro to be specific for cytomegalovirus antigens. Several of the top co-occurrence clusters appeared to be linked to parvovirus B19, influenza, CMV and Epstein-Barr virus, according to a later analysis. In a later analysis, most CMV-associated TCR beta chains were found to appear HLA-restricted, with HLA associations seemingly driven largely by CMV exposure. A later analysis found that HLA-associated TCR beta chains were more clonally expanded and had lower generation probabilities than equally common non-associated chains. According to a later analysis, TCR association rates differed among HLA loci, with DRB1 alleles showing the most associated TCRs and HLA-C alleles showing the fewest. An association between a missense DCLRE1C variant and V-gene and J-gene trimming of TCR beta chains was found in a later genetic analysis and replicated in an independent cohort. The only immune exposure information available for the cohort was CMV serostatus. A total of about 150 TCR beta chains were listed by the study as associated with cytomegalovirus. The authors suggested that the approach could potentially be extended to other disease states and immunological phenotypes. Specific HLA alleles were associated with over 15,000 TCR beta sequences at a false discovery rate of 0.05 in a later analysis. Because counts were too low, roughly 16 rarely observed V segments, including chromosome 9 orphons, were left out of the earlier analysis of about 620 of the donors. Some IMGT-functional V segments, including TRBV6-2 and TRBV6-3, could not be distinguished by the 87-base-pair reads and were therefore excluded. A further reported finding was that TCR beta sequences accurately predicted the HLA-A and HLA-B alleles for most subjects in the first cohort. A cluster of highly shared sequence variants was judged likely to be a technical artifact of the sequencing pipeline. Sequencing depth was assumed to be roughly uniform across donors in the presence/absence analyses, though that assumption may not hold. In a later genetic analysis, fewer N-insertions in productive TCRs were reported among donors in an Asian-associated ancestry cluster than the roughly 640-donor mean. In both the original and validation cohorts, the classifier was reported to diagnose cytomegalovirus status with high specificity and sensitivity. Linkage disequilibrium might explain the correlated functional status among segregating V segments, but an unknown experimental factor could not be ruled out. While some public TCRs were present in many individuals, most TCR sequences turned up only very rarely across donors. In this cohort, only TCR beta chains were sequenced, and detectable features were limited by the absence of alpha or paired-chain data. HLA typing was unavailable for some donors at each locus, so association tests used only the typed subset. In an earlier analysis of some 640 of the donors, most TCR beta V segments were observed in productive rearrangements about 87% or about 30% of the time, broadly matching IMGT annotations.

After removal of 2 bases from V and 2 bases from J, the junction retains 7 bases not matched to a gene. The CDR3 spans 16 residues, from the cysteine through the phenylalanine. Only the CDR3 portion is preserved as DNA: 48 bases, with reading frame beginning at the first base. The CDR1 and CDR2 encoded by the germline V gene are SGHRS and YFSETQ. The cohort was made up of approximately 700 healthy bone marrow donors. All cohort members were sampled while nominally healthy, although unrecorded immune exposures were likely present. The donor was CMV seronegative and was included in the group of 352 seronegative cohort members. Every donor gave a peripheral blood sample, and the peripheral blood mononuclear cells from that sample were used for TCR beta sequencing. The Qiagen DNeasy Blood Extraction Kit was used to extract genomic DNA from the blood cell samples.

The chain is assembled from TRBV5-1 and TRBJ2-5; TRBD1 lines up with 9 middle nucleotides. This TCR was sampled from a woman aged 25 to 39 in good health and CMV-seronegative. Source material: PBMCs. The CDR3 reads CASSFRPDRGQETQYF. The sequence in DNA is TGCGCCAGCAGCTTCCGCCCCGACAGGGGGCAAGAGACCCAGTACTTC.